Listed here are 18 T cell receptor beta chains from one sample, sequenced in a study of molecular identifiers for immune sequencing clone quantification. TCRdb reanalysed the PCR reads using MiXCR and keeps one entry per CDR3 protein. The sample consists of about 100,000 distinct CDR3 sequences, 30% to 35% of them appearing once. Specimen: naive CD8+ T cells from blood, with Jurkat cell RNA spiked in. Subset described: FACS-sorted CD8+CD4-CCR7+CD45RA+ naive T cells. These receptors were obtained from a human donor in good health. Some libraries in this study had Jurkat cell RNA spiked in.

V gene TRBV10-2 combines with J gene TRBJ1-5; D remains unclear. This CDR3 contains 13 residues. V gave up 4 bases and J gave up 7 bases, with 11 bases separating them. Germline assignment: CDR1 WSHSY and CDR2 SAAADI. The chain's CDR3 is CASSGTSGQPQHF. As DNA, the CDR3 is TGCGCCAGCAGTGGGACCTCCGGACAGCCCCAGCATTTT.

This clonotype appeared a few times. The J gene is TRBJ2-7, the V gene TRBV9, with D unclear. CDR3 length: 15 residues. Trimming pared 0 bases from V and 0 bases from J, leaving 10 bases between. The germline V gene encodes CDR1 SGDLS and CDR2 YYNGEE. CDR3 sequence: CASSVAFGSSYEQYF. The CDR3 coding sequence is TGTGCCAGCAGCGTAGCTTTTGGCAGCTCCTACGAGCAGTACTTC. The variable domain in full, with the rest retrieved from reference TRBV9 and TRBJ2-7, is DSGVTQTPKHLITATGQRVTLRCSPRSGDLSVYWYQQSLDQGLQFLIQYYNGEERAKGNILERFSAQQFPDLHSELNLSSLELGDSALYFCASSVAFGSSYEQYFGPGTRLTVT.

Note on this clonotype: An end of the junction does not agree with germline; a read error may underlie this. The J gene is TRBJ2-7, the V gene TRBV27; 7 nucleotides line up with TRBD1. CDR1 and CDR2 (germline): MNHEY, SMNVEV (reference sequence). CDR3 length: 14 residues. The CDR3 bases are TGTGCCTGCAGTGTGACAGGGCATACCTACGAGCAGTACTTC. This translates into CACSVTGHTYEQYF.

As concerns this clonotype: Being one base from a much bigger clone, this may be a read error. This rearrangement joins TRBV7-2 to TRBJ2-5; no reliable D call. Germline V gene lookup returns CDR1 SGHTA and CDR2 FQGNSA. The length of the CDR3 is 11 residues. The CDR3 protein is CASSIAATQYF. CDR3 nucleotides: TGTGCCAGCAGCATAGCTGCTACCCAGTACTTC.

This clonotype appeared a few times. The chain carries TRBV7-8 and TRBJ2-7; D is possibly TRBD1 (5 bases). V was pared by 1 base and J by 3 bases, with 16 bases between. The CDR3 has 16 amino acids. Germline CDR1 reads SGHVS; CDR2 reads FQNEAQ. This CDR3 reads CASSLEGPGYDYEQYF. The CDR3 DNA reads TGTGCCAGCAGCTTAGAGGGGCCGGGCTATGACTACGAGCAGTACTTC.

This clonotype showed up just a few times. V gene TRBV9 combines with J gene TRBJ2-3; 16 nucleotides agree with TRBD2. Germline trimming cut 4 bases from V and 3 bases from J; bases unmatched to any gene: 14. The CDR3 length is 20 residues. Germline V gene data show CDR1 as SGDLS and CDR2 as YYNGEE. DNA for the CDR3: TGTGCCAGCAGCCCATCCCCGGGACTAGCGGGAGGGCCGGGGACAGATACGCAGTATTTT. This sequence encodes CASSPSPGLAGGPGTDTQYF.

This clonotype showed up many times. The J gene is TRBJ2-5, the V gene TRBV5-1, with 9 bases aligning to TRBD1. The length of the CDR3 is 15 residues. The germline V gene has CDR1 SGHRS and CDR2 YFSETQ. V lost 3 bases to trimming and J lost 4 bases; unmatched junction nucleotides: 7. The CDR3 DNA follows: TGCGCCAGCAGCTCGGGGACAGGGTCAGCAGAGACCCAGTACTTC. It specifies CASSSGTGSAETQYF.

The CDR3 loop reads CASKELGKSNEQFF. As DNA, the CDR3 is TGTGCCAGCAAAGAACTGGGGAAGTCAAATGAGCAGTTCTTC. The chain recombines TRBV27 with TRBJ2-1; D gene unclear. The CDR3 is made up of 14 amino acids. V was shortened by 7 bases and J by 7 bases, with 17 bases between the two germline ends. From germline, CDR1 is MNHEY and CDR2 SMNVEV (reference sequence).

This rearrangement joins TRBV20-1 to TRBJ2-1; D not resolved. CDR3 size: 14 residues. Germline V gene data show CDR1 as DFQATT and CDR2 as SNEGSKA (reference sequence). The ends were cut back, 0 bases at V and 3 bases at J, with 9 bases in the middle. The CDR3: CSARDQNSYNEQFF. For the CDR3, the DNA is TGCAGTGCTAGAGATCAGAACAGCTACAATGAGCAGTTCTTC.

Only a few counts were recorded for this clonotype. The rearrangement uses TRBV19 and TRBJ1-1; D not resolved. The V gene lost 4 bases and the J gene lost 3 bases, with 6 bases spanning the gap. Germline loops: CDR1 LNHDA, CDR2 SQIVND (reference sequence). The CDR3 spans 12 residues. CDR3 DNA: TGTGCCAGTAGTAAGGACCACACTGAAGCTTTCTTT. This gives the protein CASSKDHTEAFF.

This clonotype appeared many times. This sequence joins TRBV13 and TRBJ2-5; TRBD2 is a possible D gene (6 bases). V lost 5 bases and J 9 bases, leaving 16 bases between the germline ends. This CDR3 is 13 amino acids long. CDR1 is PRHDT, CDR2 FYEKMQ, per germline (reference sequence). The CDR3 sequence: CASSAGHRRAQYF. CDR3 bases: TGTGCCAGCAGCGCCGGACATCGGAGGGCCCAGTACTTC.

The V and J genes are TRBV7-2 and TRBJ1-5; D call uncertain. The CDR3 runs to 15 residues. Germline lookup yields CDR1 SGHTA and CDR2 FQGNSA. The V and J ends lost 0 bases and 4 bases respectively, with 10 bases between them. The CDR3 nucleotides are TGTGCCAGCAGCTTAGCTTTCCTGGGGAATCAGCCCCAGCATTTT. This translates into CASSLAFLGNQPQHF.

At least ten counts were recorded for this clonotype. CDR3 in amino acids: CSVEFGPYDTQYF. The CDR3, as DNA: TGCAGCGTTGAATTCGGACCCTACGATACGCAGTATTTT. The V gene is TRBV29-1, the J gene TRBJ2-3, with D unclear. V lost 2 bases, J lost 6 bases, and 12 bases lay in between. This CDR3 spans 13 amino acids. The germline CDR1 and CDR2 sequences are SQVTM and ANQGSEA.

This clonotype came up a few times. The rearrangement uses TRBV6-5 and TRBJ2-7; D is possibly TRBD1 (5 bases). This CDR3 spans 13 amino acids. V lost 3 bases and J 6 bases, leaving 12 bases between the germline ends. Germline lookup yields CDR1 MNHEY and CDR2 SVGAGI. CDR3 protein: CASSYGRASEQYF. The DNA for the CDR3 is TGTGCCAGCAGTTATGGCAGGGCTTCCGAGCAGTACTTC.

There are a few counts of this clonotype. The chain joins TRBV5-1 to TRBJ2-4, with D unresolved. Germline assignment: CDR1 SGHRS and CDR2 YFSETQ. Trimming pared 2 bases from V and 6 bases from J, leaving 18 bases between. The CDR3 consists of 16 residues. The CDR3 sequence is CASSLFRGTTGNIQYF. CDR3 nucleotide sequence: TGCGCCAGCAGCTTATTCCGTGGCACCACGGGAAACATTCAGTACTTC.

This clonotype has more than one count but fewer than ten. V gene TRBV9 combines with J gene TRBJ1-1; D might be TRBD1 (6 bases). Germline assignment: CDR1 SGDLS and CDR2 YYNGEE. The CDR3 loop spans 14 amino acids. Trimming cost V 0 bases and J 5 bases, with 11 bases left between them. CDR3: CASSVDGGRTEAFF. The CDR3 nucleotides are TGTGCCAGCAGCGTAGACGGGGGCCGGACTGAAGCTTTCTTT.

This clonotype was counted between two and nine times. CDR3 loop: CASSSGEETQYF. The CDR3 DNA sequence: TGTGCCAGCAGTTCAGGGGAAGAGACCCAGTACTTC. This chain uses TRBV2 with TRBJ2-5, with a weak D call TRBD1 (6 bases). The germline V gene has CDR1 SNHLY and CDR2 FYNNEI. CDR3 length: 12 residues. With 5 bases removed from V and 3 bases from J, the gap between germline ends came to 7 bases.

CDR3 sequence: CSARGPSRLNIQYF. CDR3 in DNA: TGCAGTGCTAGAGGACCCTCTCGCCTCAACATTCAGTACTTC. The chain recombines TRBV20-1 with TRBJ2-4; D not certain. The CDR3 has 14 amino acids. V shed 1 base and J shed 7 bases, with 14 bases lying between them. The V gene's germline CDR1 is DFQATT and CDR2 SNEGSKA (reference sequence).